The rows below give T cell receptor beta chains drawn from one sample of a study of human T cells and chemical hapten exposure. Each CDR3 protein is one row after TCRdb ran MiXCR on the RACE reads. The sample lists around 77,000 distinct CDR3 sequences, about 9.1% occurring once. The specimen was whole blood, collected in connection with sensitization to the hapten diphenylcyclopropenone (DPC). The receptors here all came from a woman in her 40s with alopecia areata. Some clones in this sample may be carry-over from other donors' samples. Each CDR3 is given with its conserved first and last residue. Fields, in order: CDR3 length, clone size, D gene, V gene, J gene, CDR3 DNA, CDR3 protein. A D gene is named only where the DNA matches it firmly. Size values are once, few and many counts, or a class for expanded clones, and some rows have none.

>14|many|TRBD1|TRBV6-5|TRBJ1-4
TGTGCCAGCAGCTACAGGGGCGGTAATGAAAAACTGTTTTTT
CASSYRGGNEKLFF
>11|many|NA|TRBV27|TRBJ1-1
TGTGCCAGCAGTTGGGGCACTGAAGCTTTCTTT
CASSWGTEAFF
>14|many|NA|TRBV7-2|TRBJ1-6
TGTGCCAGCAGCGCCGGGGGGTGGAATTCACCCCTCCACTTT
CASSAGGWNSPLHF
>14|few|NA|TRBV5-4|TRBJ2-3
TGTGCCAGCAGCTTGATCCCGCAGACAGATACGCAGTATTTT
CASSLIPQTDTQYF
>13|few|NA|TRBV7-9|TRBJ2-3
TGTGCCAGCAGCTTAGCGCTGAGAGGAACGCAGTATTTT
CASSLALRGTQYF
>16|many|NA|TRBV4-2|TRBJ1-4
TGTGCCAGCAGCCAAGATAAGGGCAGGATCCAGCTGGGATTTTTTTTT
CASSQDKGRIQLGFFF
>15|NA|TRBD1|TRBV5-1|TRBJ2-5
TGCGCCAGCAGCCCCGGGACAGGGGGCGAAGAGACCCAGTACTTC
CASSPGTGGEETQYF
>18|NA|TRBD2|TRBV23-1|TRBJ2-1
TGCGCCAGCAGTCCGAAGCTAACCCCTAGCGGGGGGGCTAATGAGCAGTTCTTC
CASSPKLTPSGGANEQFF
>16|few|TRBD1|TRBV7-6|TRBJ2-5
TGTGCCAGCAGCTCGGGACAGGGAAGAGGTCAAGAGACCCAGTACTTC
CASSSGQGRGQETQYF
>14|NA|NA|TRBV9|TRBJ2-3
TGTGCCAGCAGCTCCGGGACTTACACAGATACGCAGTATTTT
CASSSGTYTDTQYF
>14|NA|NA|TRBV6-2/TRBV6-3|TRBJ2-7
TGTGCCAGCAGTATTCCGGACAGCACCTACGAGCAGTACTTC
CASSIPDSTYEQYF
>13|many|NA|TRBV11-2|TRBJ2-5
TGTGCCAGCAGCCCGGGTTATAGAGAGACCCAGTACTTC
CASSPGYRETQYF
>15|many|TRBD2|TRBV6-2/TRBV6-3|TRBJ2-2
TGTGCCAGCAGTTCGGGGGGAACGAACACCGGGGAGCTGTTTTTT
CASSSGGTNTGELFF
>15|many|NA|TRBV21-1|TRBJ2-6
TGTGCCAGCAGCCCTGGGGGGTCTGGGGCCAACGTCCTGACTTTC
CASSPGGSGANVLTF
>13|many|NA|TRBV25-1|TRBJ2-2
TGTGCCAGCAGTGAAATAACAGGCGGGGAGCTGTTTTTT
CASSEITGGELFF
>13|NA|TRBD1|TRBV7-3|TRBJ1-1
TGTGCCAGCAGCCCAGGGGGAGGGACTGAAGCTTTCTTT
CASSPGGGTEAFF
>15|many|NA|TRBV13|TRBJ2-2
TGTGCCAGCAGAGCCGGGACTCCGAACACCGGGGAGCTGTTTTTT
CASRAGTPNTGELFF
>14|few|NA|TRBV15|TRBJ2-1
TGTGCCACCAGCAGAGATTACAGGCCAAATGAGCAGTTCTTC
CATSRDYRPNEQFF
>14|many|TRBD2|TRBV6-2/TRBV6-3|TRBJ2-7
TGTGCCAGCACCCGACGGGGGGGATTCTACGAGCAGTACTTC
CASTRRGGFYEQYF
>15|NA|TRBD2|TRBV3-1|TRBJ2-7
TGTGCCAGCAGCCAAGCTAGCGGGTGGTACTACGAGCAGTACTTC
CASSQASGWYYEQYF
>17|many|NA|TRBV3-1|TRBJ2-1
TGTGCCAGCAGCCAATTATCGGGAGAGGGGGCTAGCCATGAGCAGTTCTTC
CASSQLSGEGASHEQFF
>15|many|NA|TRBV7-6|TRBJ1-3
TGTGCCAGCGGCAGTTTTGGGGCCGCCGGAAACACCATATATTTT
CASGSFGAAGNTIYF
>15|many|TRBD1|TRBV3-1|TRBJ1-2
TGTGCCAGCAGCCAAGTCCTCAGGGGGCGCGATGGCTACACCTTC
CASSQVLRGRDGYTF
>13|few|NA|TRBV7-9|TRBJ1-2
TGTGCCAGCAGCTCCCACGGGGGGGATGGCTACACCTTC
CASSSHGGDGYTF
>13|NA|NA|TRBV19|TRBJ1-1
TGTGCCACCGCCACCAGGGTGAACACTGAAGCTTTCTTT
CATATRVNTEAFF
>12|many|NA|TRBV7-9|TRBJ1-1
TGTGCCAGCAGCTGGGCGAACACTGAAGCTTTCTTT
CASSWANTEAFF
>14|NA|TRBD1|TRBV12-3/TRBV12-4|TRBJ1-2
TGTGCCAGCAGTTTATACACAGGGGGATATGGCTACACCTTC
CASSLYTGGYGYTF
>18|many|TRBD2|TRBV4-2|TRBJ2-3
TGTGCCAGCAGCCAAGATCGAGGGCGGGGGGGGCCCACAGATACGCAGTATTTT
CASSQDRGRGGPTDTQYF
>12|many|NA|TRBV6-6|TRBJ1-3
TGTGCCAGCATCGACGGGGGTCAGGGGATATATTTT
CASIDGGQGIYF
>20|many|NA|TRBV7-6|TRBJ2-3
TGTGCCAGCAGCTTAAGGGGGGTTACGGGGGACCTCCGGGGCACAGATACGCAGTATTTT
CASSLRGVTGDLRGTDTQYF
>13|few|TRBD2|TRBV10-3|TRBJ2-5
TGTGCCACCACCCTAGCGGGGGAAGAGACCCAGTACTTC
CATTLAGEETQYF
>12|NA|NA|TRBV19|TRBJ2-1
TGTGCCAGTAGTCTGGACCGGGATGAGCAGTTCTTC
CASSLDRDEQFF
>18|NA|NA|TRBV6-5|TRBJ2-6
TGTGCCAGCAGGCCCCGGGCCTGGGCCTACTCTGGGGCCAACGTCCTGACTTTC
CASRPRAWAYSGANVLTF
>15|few|NA|TRBV30|TRBJ2-2
TGTGCCTGGGGGCAGGGGCAGACCTACACCGGGGAGCTGTTTTTT
CAWGQGQTYTGELFF
>12|NA|NA|TRBV29-1|TRBJ2-7
TGCAGCGTAACGTGGGGGCCCTACGAGCAGTACTTC
CSVTWGPYEQYF
>15|few|TRBD1|TRBV6-5|TRBJ2-5
TGTGCCAGCAGTTACTCATACAGGGGTGAAGAGACCCAGTACTTC
CASSYSYRGEETQYF
>13|many|NA|TRBV5-1|TRBJ2-3
TGCGCCAGCAGCTTCTCAGGGGCAGATACGCAGTATTTT
CASSFSGADTQYF
>14|many|NA|TRBV9|TRBJ1-4
TGTGCCAGCAGCCCGTCTTCCTCTAATGAAAAACTGTTTTTT
CASSPSSSNEKLFF
>14|many|NA|TRBV29-1|TRBJ1-2
TGCAGCGCGCTCCCGGGCCAGTATAGCTATGGCTACACCTTC
CSALPGQYSYGYTF
>14|few|TRBD2|TRBV5-1|TRBJ2-1
TGCGCCAGCAGCTTGTTTAGCGGGGGAGGGGAGCAGTTCTTC
CASSLFSGGGEQFF
>14|many|TRBD1|TRBV18|TRBJ1-5
TGTGCCAGCGGGCAAGACAGGGACAATCAGCCCCAGCATTTT
CASGQDRDNQPQHF
>16|few|NA|TRBV2|TRBJ2-2
TGTGCCAGCATTCTTGGGACTCTTCAGGACACCGGGGAGCTGTTTTTT
CASILGTLQDTGELFF
>14|many|NA|TRBV5-1|TRBJ2-2
TGCGCCAGCAGCCCCGTGGGGGGAACCGGGGAGCTGTTTTTT
CASSPVGGTGELFF
>12|many|NA|TRBV28|TRBJ2-1
TGTGCCAGCAGTCAGATCGGGGCTGAGCAGTTCTTC
CASSQIGAEQFF
>16|many|TRBD1|TRBV7-2|TRBJ1-6
TGTGCCAGCAGGGCCCAGGGGGGACGACATAATTCACCCCTCCACTTT
CASRAQGGRHNSPLHF
>15|NA|NA|TRBV7-9|TRBJ2-7
TGTGCCAGCAGCCCTTGGAGACTCAATCAGTACGAGCAGTACTTC
CASSPWRLNQYEQYF
>15|NA|NA|TRBV9|TRBJ1-1
TGTGCCAGCAGCGTAGTGATGGGAAGGAGCACTGAAGCTTTCTTT
CASSVVMGRSTEAFF
>17|many|NA|TRBV6-6|TRBJ2-7
TGTGCCAGCAGTTACTCTGAACAGGGCCCCTCTTCCTACGAGCAGTACTTC
CASSYSEQGPSSYEQYF
>14|many|TRBD1|TRBV3-1|TRBJ1-1
TGTGCCAGCAGCCAAGGGCCAGGGGGCACTGAAGCTTTCTTT
CASSQGPGGTEAFF
>14|many|NA|TRBV6-2/TRBV6-3|TRBJ2-6
TGTGCCAGCAGAGAACTCTCTGGGGCCAACGTCCTGACTTTC
CASRELSGANVLTF
>15|few|NA|TRBV20-1|TRBJ1-1
TGCAGTGCTAGATTGTCTGGGGGGATGAACACTGAAGCTTTCTTT
CSARLSGGMNTEAFF
>13|many|NA|TRBV3-1|TRBJ1-5
TGTGCCAGCAGCCAAGATCTAACGCAGCCCCAGCATTTT
CASSQDLTQPQHF
>13|few|TRBD1|TRBV29-1|TRBJ1-2
TGCAGCGTCGAAAGGACAGGCAACTATGGCTACACCTTC
CSVERTGNYGYTF
>14|few|TRBD1|TRBV5-1|TRBJ2-5
TGCGCCAGCAGCCCGGGACAGACCCAAGAGACCCAGTACTTC
CASSPGQTQETQYF
>17|few|NA|TRBV5-1|TRBJ2-6
TGCGCCAGCAGCTTGGTCCCACTAAGCTCTGGGGCCAACGTCCTGACTTTC
CASSLVPLSSGANVLTF
>12|many|NA|TRBV11-2|TRBJ2-7
TGTGCCAGCAGCACCACCTCCTACGAGCAGTACTTC
CASSTTSYEQYF
>14|NA|NA|TRBV15|TRBJ2-7
TGTGCCACCAGCAGAGACGTCGGATCGTACGAGCAGTACTTC
CATSRDVGSYEQYF